The clone carrying this T cell receptor beta chain is a singleton in its sample. Here immunoSEQ multiplex PCR was the method, and the copy in TCRdb shows in-frame clones only, minus some. The sample lists about 12,000 clones; about four fifths were seen once. The sample originates from a study of blood T cell repertoires in COVID-19. For the study at large: Sites in the United States, Italy and Spain provided acute and convalescent COVID-19 samples.

The specimen sequenced was peripheral blood. The clonotype was recovered from a woman in her sixties with acute or convalescent COVID-19.

The CDR3 DNA follows: TGTGCCAGCAGCCAAAGGGGGGGCCTTAGCCCTGAAGCTTTCTTT. It yields the protein CASSQRGGLSPEAFF. The rearrangement links TRBV11-3 to TRBJ1-1, with D possibly being TRBD1 (6 bases). This CDR3 is built from 15 residues. In germline, CDR1 is SGHNT, CDR2 YENEEA. Trimming cost V 5 bases and J 6 bases, with 19 bases left between them.